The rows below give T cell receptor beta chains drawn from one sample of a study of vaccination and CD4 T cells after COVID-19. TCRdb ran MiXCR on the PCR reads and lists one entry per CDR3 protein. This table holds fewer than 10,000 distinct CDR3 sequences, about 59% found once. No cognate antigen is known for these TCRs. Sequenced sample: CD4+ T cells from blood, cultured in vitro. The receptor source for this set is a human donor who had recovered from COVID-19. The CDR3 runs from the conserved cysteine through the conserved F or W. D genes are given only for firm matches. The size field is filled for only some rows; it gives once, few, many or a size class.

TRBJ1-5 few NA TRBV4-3 CASSQDRGQPQHF TGCGCCAGCAGCCAAGATCGAGGGCAGCCCCAGCATTTT
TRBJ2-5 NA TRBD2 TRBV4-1 CASSQAREGQETQYF TGCGCCAGCAGCCAAGCGCGGGAGGGGCAAGAGACCCAGTACTTC
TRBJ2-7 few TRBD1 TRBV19 CASSTTGTVSYEQYF TGTGCCAGTAGTACCACCGGGACAGTCTCCTACGAGCAGTACTTC
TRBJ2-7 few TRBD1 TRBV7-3 CASSSNRGYEQYF TGTGCCAGCAGCTCGAACAGGGGCTACGAGCAGTACTTC
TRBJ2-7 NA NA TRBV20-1 CSASDGGREQYF TGCAGTGCTTCCGACGGGGGTCGGGAGCAGTACTTC
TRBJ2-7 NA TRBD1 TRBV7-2 CASSSSGTGYEQYF TGTGCCAGCAGCTCATCAGGGACAGGCTACGAGCAGTACTTC
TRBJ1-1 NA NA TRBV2 CASTPKGGQVRTEAFF TGTGCCAGTACTCCTAAGGGGGGACAAGTTCGGACTGAAGCTTTCTTT
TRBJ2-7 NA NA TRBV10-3 CAISESSGVHEQYF TGTGCCATCAGTGAGAGTTCAGGGGTCCACGAGCAGTACTTC
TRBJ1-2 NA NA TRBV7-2 CASTLGSPNSPYGYTF TGTGCCAGCACCCTAGGGTCGCCTAACAGCCCATATGGCTACACCTTC
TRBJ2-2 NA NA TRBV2 CASSEITWAGELFF TGTGCCAGCAGTGAAATTACGTGGGCCGGGGAGCTGTTTTTT
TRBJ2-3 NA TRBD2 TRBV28 CASSQGLAGTDTQYF TGTGCCAGCAGCCAGGGACTAGCGGGCACAGATACGCAGTATTTT
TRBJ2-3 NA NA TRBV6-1 CASSEILRRTDTQYF TGTGCCAGCAGTGAAATTCTCCGGAGAACAGATACGCAGTATTTT
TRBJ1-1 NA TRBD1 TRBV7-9 CASSWRQGGTEAFF TGTGCCAGCAGCTGGCGACAGGGGGGCACTGAAGCTTTCTTT
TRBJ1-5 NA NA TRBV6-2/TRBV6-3 CASSYRQINQPQHF TGTGCCAGCAGCTATCGACAGATCAATCAGCCCCAGCATTTT
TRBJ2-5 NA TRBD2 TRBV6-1 CASSEPSGQETQYF TGTGCCAGCAGTGAGCCTAGCGGACAAGAGACCCAGTACTTC
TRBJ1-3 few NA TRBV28 CASIGRGSGNTIYF TGTGCCAGCATCGGTAGGGGTTCTGGAAACACCATATATTTT
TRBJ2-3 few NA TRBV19 CASSLRGPGSGITDTQYF TGTGCCAGTAGTCTCAGGGGACCTGGCTCAGGGATCACAGATACGCAGTATTTT
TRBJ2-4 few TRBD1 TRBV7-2 CASSLKTWDRNIQYF TGTGCCAGCAGCTTAAAGACCTGGGACAGAAACATTCAGTACTTC
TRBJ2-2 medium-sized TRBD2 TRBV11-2 CASSATSGSGELFF TGTGCCAGCAGCGCGACTAGCGGGTCCGGGGAGCTGTTTTTT
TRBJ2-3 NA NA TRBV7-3 CASSLTKATDTQYF TGTGCCAGCAGCTTAACAAAAGCCACAGATACGCAGTATTTT
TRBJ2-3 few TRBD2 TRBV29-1 CSVGTSGRADTQYF TGCAGCGTTGGGACTAGCGGGAGGGCAGATACGCAGTATTTT
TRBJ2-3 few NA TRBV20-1 CSARRQGGGTDTQYF TGCAGTGCTAGGAGACAGGGAGGTGGCACAGATACGCAGTATTTT
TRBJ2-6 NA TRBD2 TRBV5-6 CASSMTSGSYAGANVLTF TGTGCCAGCAGCATGACTAGCGGGAGTTACGCTGGGGCCAACGTCCTGACTTTC
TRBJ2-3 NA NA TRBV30 CALSGTRNTDTQYF TGTGCTTTATCCGGGACACGGAACACAGATACGCAGTATTTT
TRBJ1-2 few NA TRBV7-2 CASSPRSGGYTF TGTGCCAGCAGTCCAAGGTCTGGTGGCTACACCTTC
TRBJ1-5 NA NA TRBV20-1 CSATGRGVGNQPQHF TGCAGTGCCACAGGACGAGGGGTCGGCAATCAGCCCCAGCATTTT
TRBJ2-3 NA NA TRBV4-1 CASSQAGPVPQYF TGCGCCAGCAGCCAAGCGGGTCCGGTTCCGCAGTATTTT
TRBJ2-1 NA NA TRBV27 CASRLLGAFGDNEQFF TGTGCCAGCAGGCTTCTGGGGGCCTTCGGGGACAATGAGCAGTTCTTC